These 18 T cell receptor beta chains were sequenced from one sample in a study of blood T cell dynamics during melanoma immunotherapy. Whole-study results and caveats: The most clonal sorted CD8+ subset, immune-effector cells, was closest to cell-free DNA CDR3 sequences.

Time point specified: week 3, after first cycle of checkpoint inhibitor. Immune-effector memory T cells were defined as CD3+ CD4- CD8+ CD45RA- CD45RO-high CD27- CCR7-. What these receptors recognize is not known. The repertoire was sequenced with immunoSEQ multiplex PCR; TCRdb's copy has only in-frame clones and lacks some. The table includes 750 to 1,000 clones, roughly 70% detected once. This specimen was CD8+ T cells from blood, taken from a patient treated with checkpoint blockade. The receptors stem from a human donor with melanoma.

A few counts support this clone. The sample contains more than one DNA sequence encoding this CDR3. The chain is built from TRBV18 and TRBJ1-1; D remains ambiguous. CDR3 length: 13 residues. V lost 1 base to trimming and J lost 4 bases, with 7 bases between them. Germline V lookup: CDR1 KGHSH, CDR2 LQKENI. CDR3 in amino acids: CASSPQGGTEAFF. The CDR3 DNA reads TGTGCCAGCTCACCACAGGGAGGCACTGAAGCTTTCTTT.

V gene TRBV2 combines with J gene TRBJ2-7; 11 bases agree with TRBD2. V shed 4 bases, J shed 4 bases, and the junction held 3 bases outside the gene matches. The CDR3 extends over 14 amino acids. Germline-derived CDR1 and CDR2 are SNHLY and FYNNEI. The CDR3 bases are TGTGCCAGCAGTGTAGCGGGAGGGGAGTACGAGCAGTACTTC. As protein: CASSVAGGEYEQYF.

The CDR3 loop is CASSLLLMGSGANVLTF. DNA of the CDR3: TGTGCCAGCAGCTTGCTCCTAATGGGCTCTGGGGCCAACGTCCTGACTTTC. The chain carries TRBV7-6 and TRBJ2-6; D unclear. With 3 bases removed from V and 0 bases from J, the gap between germline ends came to 12 bases. The CDR3 spans 17 residues. Germline loops: CDR1 SGHVS, CDR2 FNYEAQ.

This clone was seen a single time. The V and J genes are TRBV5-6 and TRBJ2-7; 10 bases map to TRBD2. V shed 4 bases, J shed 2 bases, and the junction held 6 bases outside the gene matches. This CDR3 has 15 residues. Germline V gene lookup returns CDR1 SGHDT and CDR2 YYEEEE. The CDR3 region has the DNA TGTGCCAGCAGCCTTAGCGGGAGGCTTACCTACGAGCAGTACTTC. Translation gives CASSLSGRLTYEQYF.

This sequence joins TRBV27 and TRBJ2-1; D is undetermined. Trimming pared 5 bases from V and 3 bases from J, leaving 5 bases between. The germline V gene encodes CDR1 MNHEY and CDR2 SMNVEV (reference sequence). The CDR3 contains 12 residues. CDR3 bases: TGTGCCAGCAGTGTAGGCTACAATGAGCAGTTCTTC. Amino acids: CASSVGYNEQFF.

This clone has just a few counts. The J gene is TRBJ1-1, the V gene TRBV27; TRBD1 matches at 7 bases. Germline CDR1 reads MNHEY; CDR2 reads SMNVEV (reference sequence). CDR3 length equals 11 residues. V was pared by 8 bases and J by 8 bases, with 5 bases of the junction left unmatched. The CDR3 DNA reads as TGTGCCAGCTCCCAGGGACAGGAAGCTTTCTTT. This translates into CASSQGQEAFF.

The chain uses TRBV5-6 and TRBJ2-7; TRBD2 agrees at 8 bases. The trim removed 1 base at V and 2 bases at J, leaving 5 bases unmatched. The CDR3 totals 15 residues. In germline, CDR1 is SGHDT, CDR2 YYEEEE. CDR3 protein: CASSLTSGGTYEQYF. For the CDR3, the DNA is TGTGCCAGCAGCTTGACTAGCGGCGGAACCTACGAGCAGTACTTC.

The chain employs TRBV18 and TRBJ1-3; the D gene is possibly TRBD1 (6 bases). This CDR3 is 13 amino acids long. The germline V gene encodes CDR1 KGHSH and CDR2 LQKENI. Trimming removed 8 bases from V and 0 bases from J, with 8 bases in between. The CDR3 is CASATGSGNTIYF. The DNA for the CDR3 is TGTGCCAGCGCGACAGGCTCTGGAAACACCATATATTTT.

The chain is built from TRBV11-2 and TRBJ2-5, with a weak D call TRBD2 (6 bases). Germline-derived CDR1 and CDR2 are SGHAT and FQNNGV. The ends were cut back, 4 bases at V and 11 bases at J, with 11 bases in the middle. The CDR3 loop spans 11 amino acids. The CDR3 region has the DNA TGTGCCAGCAGCTGGGGGGACGTACAGTACTTC. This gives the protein CASSWGDVQYF.

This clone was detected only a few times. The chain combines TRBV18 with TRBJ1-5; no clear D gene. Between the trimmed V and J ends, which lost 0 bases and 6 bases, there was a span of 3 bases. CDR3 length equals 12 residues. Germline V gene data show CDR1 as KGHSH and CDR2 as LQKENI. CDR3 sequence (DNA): TGTGCCAGCTCACCACCGGGTCAGCCCCAGCATTTT. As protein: CASSPPGQPQHF.

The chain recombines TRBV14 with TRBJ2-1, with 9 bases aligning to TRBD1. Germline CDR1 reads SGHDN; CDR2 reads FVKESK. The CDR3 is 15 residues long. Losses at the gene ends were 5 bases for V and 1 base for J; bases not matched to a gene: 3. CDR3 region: CASSSQGASYNEQFF. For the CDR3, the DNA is TGTGCCAGCAGCTCACAGGGGGCTTCCTACAATGAGCAGTTCTTC.

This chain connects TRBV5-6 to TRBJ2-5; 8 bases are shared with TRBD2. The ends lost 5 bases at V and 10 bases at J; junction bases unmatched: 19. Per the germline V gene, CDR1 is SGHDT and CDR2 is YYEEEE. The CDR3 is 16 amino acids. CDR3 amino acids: CASRPGSGSSIALQYF. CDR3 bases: TGTGCCAGCAGACCAGGGAGCGGGAGCTCAATAGCACTCCAGTACTTC.

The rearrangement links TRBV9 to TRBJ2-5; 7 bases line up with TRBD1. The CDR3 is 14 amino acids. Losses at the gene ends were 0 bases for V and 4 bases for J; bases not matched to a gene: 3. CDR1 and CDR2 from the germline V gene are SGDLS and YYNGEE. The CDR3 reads CASSVAYRGETQYF. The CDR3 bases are TGTGCCAGCAGCGTAGCATACAGGGGAGAGACCCAGTACTTC.

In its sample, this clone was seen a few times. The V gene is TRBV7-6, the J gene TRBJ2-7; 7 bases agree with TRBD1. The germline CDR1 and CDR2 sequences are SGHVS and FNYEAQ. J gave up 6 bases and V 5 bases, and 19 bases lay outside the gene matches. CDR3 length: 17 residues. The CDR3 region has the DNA TGTGCCAGCAGCGCCACCCCTGAGGGGGCCAGCTGGCTCGAGCAGTACTTC. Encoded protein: CASSATPEGASWLEQYF.

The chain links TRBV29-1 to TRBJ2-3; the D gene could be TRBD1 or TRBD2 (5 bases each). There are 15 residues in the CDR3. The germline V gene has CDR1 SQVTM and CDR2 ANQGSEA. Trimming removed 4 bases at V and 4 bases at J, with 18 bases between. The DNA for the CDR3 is TGCAGCGTTGCGGGGCGTTATGGAGGCGCAGATACGCAGTATTTT. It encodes CSVAGRYGGADTQYF.

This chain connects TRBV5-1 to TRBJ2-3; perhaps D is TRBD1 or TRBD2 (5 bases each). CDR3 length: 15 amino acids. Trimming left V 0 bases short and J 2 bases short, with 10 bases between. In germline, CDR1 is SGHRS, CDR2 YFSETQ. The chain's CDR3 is CASSLAGRVTDTQYF. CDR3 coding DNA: TGCGCCAGCAGCTTGGCGGGACGTGTCACAGATACGCAGTATTTT.

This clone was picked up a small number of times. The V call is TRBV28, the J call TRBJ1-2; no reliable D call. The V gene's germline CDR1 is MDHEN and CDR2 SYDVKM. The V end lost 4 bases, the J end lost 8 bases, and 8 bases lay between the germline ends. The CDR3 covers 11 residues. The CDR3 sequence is CASSSRQGYTF. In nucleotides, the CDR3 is TGTGCCAGCAGTTCTCGGCAGGGCTACACCTTC.

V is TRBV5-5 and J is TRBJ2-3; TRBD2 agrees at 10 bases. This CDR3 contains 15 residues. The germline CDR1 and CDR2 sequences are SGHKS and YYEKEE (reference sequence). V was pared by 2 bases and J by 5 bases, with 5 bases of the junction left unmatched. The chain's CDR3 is CASSFTAGGIDTQYF. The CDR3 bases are TGTGCCAGCAGCTTTACAGCGGGAGGGATAGATACGCAGTATTTT.